The 3 T cell receptor beta chains listed next were all sequenced from one sample in a study of cytomegalovirus exposure and HLA in healthy donors. PCR primers comprised 60 Vbeta and 13 Jbeta primers. Clones were sequenced by immunoSEQ multiplex PCR, and TCRdb holds only the in-frame ones, with some missing. The sample has roughly 43,000 clones. Sequenced material: PBMCs. Source of these receptors: a woman aged 35 to 49 in good health and CMV-seronegative.

This chain uses TRBV2 with TRBJ2-7, with TRBD2 matching 12 bases. The CDR3 loop spans 14 amino acids. Losses at the gene ends were 4 bases for V and 3 bases for J; bases not matched to a gene: 1. CDR1 is SNHLY, CDR2 FYNNEI, per germline. CDR3 sequence (DNA): TGTGCCAGCAGTGGACTAGCGGGGGACTACGAGCAGTACTTC. Amino acid sequence: CASSGLAGDYEQYF.

CDR3 region: CASSFGLAGVVGELFF. The DNA for the CDR3 is TGTGCCAGCAGTTTTGGACTAGCGGGAGTAGTGGGGGAGCTGTTTTTT. V usage is TRBV6-5 and J usage is TRBJ2-2; the match to TRBD2 covers 13 bases. With 4 bases clipped from V and 8 bases from J, the junction kept 7 bases outside the gene matches. The CDR3 loop spans 16 amino acids. CDR1 and CDR2 (germline): MNHEY, SVGAGI.

The chain links TRBV7-2 to TRBJ2-7; a possible D gene is TRBD1 (6 bases). CDR1 and CDR2 from the germline V gene are SGHTA and FQGNSA. V lost 3 bases, J lost 5 bases, and 11 bases lay in between. This CDR3 spans 13 amino acids. This CDR3 is CASSLGPGDEQYF. For the CDR3, the DNA is TGTGCCAGCAGCTTGGGGCCAGGGGACGAGCAGTACTTC.